This TCR beta chain was captured in a study of cytomegalovirus exposure and HLA in healthy donors. This clone was observed a handful of times. The PCR ran on 60 Vbeta and 13 Jbeta primers. The table came from immunoSEQ multiplex PCR; TCRdb's copy has only in-frame clones and leaves some out. The table includes 200,000 to 250,000 clones, around 80% detected once. The CDR3 has 12 residues. The V and J ends lost 8 bases and 5 bases, in that order; junction bases with no gene match: 3. Per the germline V gene, CDR1 is SNHLY and CDR2 is FYNNEI. The TCR was taken from a boy aged 2 to 9 in good health and CMV-seronegative. The sequenced sample was PBMCs. This chain connects TRBV2 to TRBJ1-1, with TRBD1 matching over 9 bases. Written as DNA, the CDR3 is TGTGCCAGCCAACAGGGGGCGACTGAAGCTTTCTTT. Translating it yields CASQQGATEAFF.